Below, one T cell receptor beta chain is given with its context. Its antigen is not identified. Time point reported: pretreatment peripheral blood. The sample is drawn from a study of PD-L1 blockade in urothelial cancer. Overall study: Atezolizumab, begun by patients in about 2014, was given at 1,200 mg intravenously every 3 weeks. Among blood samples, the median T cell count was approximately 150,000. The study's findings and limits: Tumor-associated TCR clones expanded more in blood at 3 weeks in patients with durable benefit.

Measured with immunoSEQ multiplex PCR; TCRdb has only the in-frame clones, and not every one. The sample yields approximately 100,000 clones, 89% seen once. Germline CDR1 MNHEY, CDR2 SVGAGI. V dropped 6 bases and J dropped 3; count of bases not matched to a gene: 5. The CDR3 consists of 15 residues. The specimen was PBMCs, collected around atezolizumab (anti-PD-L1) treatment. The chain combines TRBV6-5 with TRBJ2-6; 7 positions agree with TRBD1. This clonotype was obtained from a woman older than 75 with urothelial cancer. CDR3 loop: CASRSGTVGANVLTF. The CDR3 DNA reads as TGTGCCAGCAGGTCCGGGACAGTTGGGGCCAACGTCCTGACTTTC.